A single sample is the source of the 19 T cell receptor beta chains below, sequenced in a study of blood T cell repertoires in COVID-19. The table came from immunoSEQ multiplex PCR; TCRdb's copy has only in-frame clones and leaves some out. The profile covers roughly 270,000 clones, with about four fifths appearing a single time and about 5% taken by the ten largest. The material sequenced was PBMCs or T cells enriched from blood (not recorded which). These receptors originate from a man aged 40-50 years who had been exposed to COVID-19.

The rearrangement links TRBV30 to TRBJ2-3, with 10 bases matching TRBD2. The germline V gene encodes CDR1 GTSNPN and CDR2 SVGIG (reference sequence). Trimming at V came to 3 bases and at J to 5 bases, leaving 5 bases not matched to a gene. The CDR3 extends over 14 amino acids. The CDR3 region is CAWRRTSGLDTQYF. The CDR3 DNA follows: TGTGCCTGGAGAAGGACTAGCGGTTTAGATACGCAGTATTTT.

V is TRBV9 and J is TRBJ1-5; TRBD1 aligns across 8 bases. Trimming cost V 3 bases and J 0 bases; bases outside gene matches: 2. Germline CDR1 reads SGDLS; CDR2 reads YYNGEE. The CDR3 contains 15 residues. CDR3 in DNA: TGTGCCAGCAGCGAGGGGACAGGTAGCAATCAGCCCCAGCATTTT. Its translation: CASSEGTGSNQPQHF.

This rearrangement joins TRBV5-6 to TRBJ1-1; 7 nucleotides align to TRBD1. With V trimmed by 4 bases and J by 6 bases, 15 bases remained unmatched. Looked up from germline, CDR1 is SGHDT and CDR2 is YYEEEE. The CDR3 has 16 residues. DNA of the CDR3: TGTGCCAGCAGCGTCCGGGACAGAAGTAATTGGGCTGAAGCTTTCTTT. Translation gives CASSVRDRSNWAEAFF. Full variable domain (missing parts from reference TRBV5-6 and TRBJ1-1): DAGVTQSPTHLIKTRGQQVTLRCSPKSGHDTVSWYQQALGQGPQFIFQYYEEEERQRGNFPDRFSGHQFPNYSSELNVNALLLGDSALYLCASSVRDRSNWAEAFFGQGTRLTVV.

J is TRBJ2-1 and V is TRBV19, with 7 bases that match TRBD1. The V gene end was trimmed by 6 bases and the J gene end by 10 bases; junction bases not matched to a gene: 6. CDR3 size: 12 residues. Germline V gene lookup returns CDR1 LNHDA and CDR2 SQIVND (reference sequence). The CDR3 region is CASSLPRGEQFF. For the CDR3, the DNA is TGTGCCAGTAGCTTACCCAGGGGGGAGCAGTTCTTC.

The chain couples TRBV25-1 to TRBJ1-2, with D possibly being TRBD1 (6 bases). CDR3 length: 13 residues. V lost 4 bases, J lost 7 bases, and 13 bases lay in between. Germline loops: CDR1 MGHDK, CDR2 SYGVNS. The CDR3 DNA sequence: TGTGCCAGCAGTGTAAGGACAGCTGGTGGCTACACCTTC. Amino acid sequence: CASSVRTAGGYTF.

CDR3 residues: CASSAWDSQETQYF. CDR3 nucleotide sequence: TGTGCCAGCAGCGCCTGGGACAGCCAAGAGACCCAGTACTTC. The gene calls are TRBV5-4 and TRBJ2-5, with 7 bases aligning to TRBD1. The V and J ends lost 4 bases and 1 base, in that order; junction bases with no gene match: 4. The CDR3 covers 14 residues. Germline CDR1 and CDR2: SGHNT and YYREEE (reference sequence).

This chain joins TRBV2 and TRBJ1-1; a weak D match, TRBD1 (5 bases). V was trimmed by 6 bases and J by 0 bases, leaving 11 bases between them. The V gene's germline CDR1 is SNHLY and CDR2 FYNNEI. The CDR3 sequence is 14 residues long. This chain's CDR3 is CASRVQGVNTEAFF. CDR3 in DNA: TGTGCCAGCAGGGTCCAGGGTGTGAACACTGAAGCTTTCTTT.

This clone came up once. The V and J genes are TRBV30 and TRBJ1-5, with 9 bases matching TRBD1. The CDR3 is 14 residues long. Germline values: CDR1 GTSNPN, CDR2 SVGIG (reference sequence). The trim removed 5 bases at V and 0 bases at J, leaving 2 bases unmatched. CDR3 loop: CAWGQGYSNQPQHF. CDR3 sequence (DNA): TGTGCCTGGGGACAGGGGTATAGCAATCAGCCCCAGCATTTT.

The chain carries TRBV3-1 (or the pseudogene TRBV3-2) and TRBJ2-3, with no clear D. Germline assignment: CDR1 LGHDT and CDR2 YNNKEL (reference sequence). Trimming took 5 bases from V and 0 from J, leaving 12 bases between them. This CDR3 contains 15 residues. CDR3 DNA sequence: TGTGCCAGCAGCAATATTTTCCGGAGCACAGATACGCAGTATTTT. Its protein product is CASSNIFRSTDTQYF.

The CDR3, as DNA: TGTGCCAGCAGCTTGAGAAGAGGCACCATATATTTT. Translating gives CASSLRRGTIYF. The rearrangement joins TRBV5-6 to TRBJ1-3; the D is unclear. CDR1 and CDR2 (germline): SGHDT, YYEEEE. This CDR3 comprises 12 residues. Between the trimmed V and J ends, which lost 1 base and 9 bases, there was a span of 8 bases.

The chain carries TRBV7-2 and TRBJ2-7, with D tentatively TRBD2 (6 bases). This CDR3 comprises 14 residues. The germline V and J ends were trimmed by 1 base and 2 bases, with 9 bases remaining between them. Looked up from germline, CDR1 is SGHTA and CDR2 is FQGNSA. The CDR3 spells CASSLGRLAYEQYF. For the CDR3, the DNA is TGTGCCAGCAGCTTAGGTCGACTAGCCTACGAGCAGTACTTC.

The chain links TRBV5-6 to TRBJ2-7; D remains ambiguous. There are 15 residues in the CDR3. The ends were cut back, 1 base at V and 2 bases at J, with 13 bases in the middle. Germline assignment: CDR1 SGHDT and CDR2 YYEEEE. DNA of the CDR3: TGTGCCAGCAGCTTGAAGGCGCAGGCTACCTACGAGCAGTACTTC. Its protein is CASSLKAQATYEQYF.

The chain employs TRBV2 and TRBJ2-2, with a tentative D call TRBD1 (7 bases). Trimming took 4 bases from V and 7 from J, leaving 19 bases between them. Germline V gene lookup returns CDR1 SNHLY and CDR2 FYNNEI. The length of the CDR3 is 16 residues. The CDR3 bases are TGTGCCAGCAGTGGGGCAGGGGGGTATGTTGGCGGGGAGCTGTTTTTT. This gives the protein CASSGAGGYVGGELFF. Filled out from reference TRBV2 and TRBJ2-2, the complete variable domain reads EPEVTQTPSHQVTQMGQEVILRCVPISNHLYFYWYRQILGQKVEFLVSFYNNEISEKSEIFDDQFSVERPDGSNFTLKIRSTKLEDSAMYFCASSGAGGYVGGELFFGEGSRLTVL.

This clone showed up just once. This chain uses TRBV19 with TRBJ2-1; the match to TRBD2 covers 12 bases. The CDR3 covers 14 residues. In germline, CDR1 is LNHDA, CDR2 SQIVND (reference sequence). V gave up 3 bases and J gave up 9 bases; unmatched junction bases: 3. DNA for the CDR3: TGTGCCAGTAGTATGATACTAGCGGGAGGTGAGCAGTTCTTC. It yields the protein CASSMILAGGEQFF.

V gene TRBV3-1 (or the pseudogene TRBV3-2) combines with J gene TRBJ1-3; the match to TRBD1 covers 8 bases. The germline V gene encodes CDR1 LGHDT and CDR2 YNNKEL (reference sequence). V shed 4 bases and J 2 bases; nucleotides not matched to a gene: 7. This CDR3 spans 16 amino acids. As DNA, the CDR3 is TGTGCCAGCAGCCCAGCGACAGGGGTTCCTGGAAACACCATATATTTT. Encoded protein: CASSPATGVPGNTIYF.

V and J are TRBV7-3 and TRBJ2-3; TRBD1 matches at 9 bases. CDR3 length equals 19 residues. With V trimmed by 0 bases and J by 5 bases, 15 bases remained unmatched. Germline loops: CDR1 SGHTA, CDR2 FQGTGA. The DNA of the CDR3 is TGTGCCAGCAGCTTAACCGGCCCCTTTAGGACAGGGGTAAAAGATACGCAGTATTTT. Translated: CASSLTGPFRTGVKDTQYF.

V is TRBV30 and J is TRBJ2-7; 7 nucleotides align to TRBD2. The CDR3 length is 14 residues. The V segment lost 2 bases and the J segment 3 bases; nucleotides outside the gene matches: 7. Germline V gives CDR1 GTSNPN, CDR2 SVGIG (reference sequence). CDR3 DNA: TGTGCCTGGAGTTCTAGCGGAAAATTCTACGAGCAGTACTTC. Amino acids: CAWSSSGKFYEQYF.

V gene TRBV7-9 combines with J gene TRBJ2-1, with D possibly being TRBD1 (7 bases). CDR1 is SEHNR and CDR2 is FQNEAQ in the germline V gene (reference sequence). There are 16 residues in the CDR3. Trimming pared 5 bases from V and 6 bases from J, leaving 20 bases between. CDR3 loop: CASSLSQGGTGNEQFF. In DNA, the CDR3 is TGTGCCAGCAGCCTCTCCCAGGGGGGTACCGGCAATGAGCAGTTCTTC.

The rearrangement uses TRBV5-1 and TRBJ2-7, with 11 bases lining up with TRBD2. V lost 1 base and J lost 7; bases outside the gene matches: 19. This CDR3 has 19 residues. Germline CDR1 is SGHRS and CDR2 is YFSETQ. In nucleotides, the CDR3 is TGCGCCAGCAGCTTGTCATTTTCACTAGCGGGAGAGTTCTCTGGGGAGCAGTACTTC. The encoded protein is CASSLSFSLAGEFSGEQYF. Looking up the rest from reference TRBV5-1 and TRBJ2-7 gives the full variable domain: KAGVTQTPRYLIKTRGQQVTLSCSPISGHRSVSWYQQTPGQGLQFLFEYFSETQRNKGNFPGRFSGRQFSNSRSEMNVSTLELGDSALYLCASSLSFSLAGEFSGEQYFGPGTRLTVT.